These 19 T cell receptor beta chains share one sample of origin, sequenced in a study of T cells after yellow fever vaccination. Each CDR3 protein gets one entry after TCRdb re-called the 5' RACE reads with MiXCR. The table shows 150,000 to 200,000 distinct CDR3 sequences, with around 9% occurring only once. Source: CD8+ T cells sorted from PBMCs, taken 45 days after the yellow fever booster vaccination. The source is a man younger than 35 who received the YFV17D yellow fever vaccine.

The chain is built from TRBV9 and TRBJ2-1; D uncertain. V was trimmed by 3 bases and J by 6 bases, leaving 13 bases between them. Germline CDR1 and CDR2: SGDLS and YYNGEE. The CDR3 contains 14 residues. The CDR3 spells CASSDKYLGNEQFF. In DNA, the CDR3 is TGTGCCAGCAGCGATAAATATCTAGGCAATGAGCAGTTCTTC.

The chain couples TRBV27 to TRBJ1-3, with a possible D match to TRBD1 (5 bases). Looked up from germline, CDR1 is MNHEY and CDR2 is SMNVEV (reference sequence). The V end was cut by 6 bases, the J end by 4 bases, with 16 bases between. CDR3 length: 15 amino acids. The CDR3: CASSEGRLIGNTIYF. The DNA of the CDR3 is TGTGCCAGCAGCGAGGGACGGTTAATAGGAAACACCATATATTTT.

This clonotype has only a few counts. The chain links TRBV5-1 to TRBJ1-1; no firm D call. With 0 bases removed from V and 1 base from J, the gap between germline ends came to 7 bases. The CDR3 spans 14 residues. Germline values: CDR1 SGHRS, CDR2 YFSETQ. CDR3 in amino acids: CASSLEPRNTEAFF. CDR3 bases: TGCGCCAGCAGCTTGGAACCGAGGAACACTGAAGCTTTCTTT.

The rearrangement links TRBV2 to TRBJ2-5; 9 nucleotides match TRBD2. This CDR3 has 13 residues. The germline CDR1 and CDR2 sequences are SNHLY and FYNNEI. The trim removed 8 bases at V and 4 bases at J, leaving 5 bases unmatched. The CDR3 spells CASELAGLETQYF. In DNA form, the CDR3 reads TGTGCCAGCGAACTAGCGGGCCTAGAGACCCAGTACTTC.

This chain links TRBV29-1 with TRBJ2-5, with a possible D match to TRBD1 (6 bases). V lost 6 bases and J lost 2, with 25 bases in between. The CDR3 covers 17 residues. Germline CDR1 and CDR2: SQVTM and ANQGSEA. The CDR3 sequence: CSVGATGSLGLQETQYF. CDR3 nucleotides: TGCAGCGTGGGGGCGACAGGATCCCTAGGGCTTCAAGAGACCCAGTACTTC.

This clonotype was counted many times. This chain links TRBV9 with TRBJ2-5, with 10 bases aligning to TRBD2. Looked up from germline, CDR1 is SGDLS and CDR2 is YYNGEE. The trim removed 3 bases at V and 5 bases at J, leaving 7 bases unmatched. The CDR3 covers 15 residues. The CDR3 protein is CASSASGGAQETQYF. The CDR3 coding sequence is TGTGCCAGCAGCGCAAGCGGGGGGGCCCAGGAGACCCAGTACTTC.

The CDR3 region is CASSPLVGVDEQYF. The CDR3 DNA follows: TGTGCCAGCTCACCACTAGTCGGGGTTGACGAGCAGTACTTC. The V call is TRBV18, the J call TRBJ2-7; possibly TRBD2 for D (5 bases). In germline, CDR1 is KGHSH, CDR2 LQKENI. Trimming cost V 1 base and J 5 bases, with 12 bases left between them. This CDR3 region has 14 residues.

This clonotype was counted a few times. The chain has TRBV4-2 and TRBJ2-2, with D hard to call. Trimming took off 2 bases at V and 7 bases at J, with 5 bases between the two ends. In germline, CDR1 is LGHNA, CDR2 YNFKEQ. The CDR3 has 12 residues. The CDR3 is CASSQPSGELFF. The CDR3 DNA reads TGTGCCAGCAGCCAACCTAGCGGGGAGCTGTTTTTT.

This clonotype has a handful of counts. The chain combines TRBV9 with TRBJ2-7; 8 bases are shared with TRBD2. CDR1 is SGDLS, CDR2 YYNGEE, per germline. With 0 bases clipped from V and 6 bases from J, the junction kept 5 bases outside the gene matches. There are 14 residues in the CDR3. The CDR3 DNA reads as TGTGCCAGCAGCGTAGTTGCGGGGGGCTCCGAGCAGTACTTC. It is translated as CASSVVAGGSEQYF.

CDR3 coding DNA: TGCAGTGCTAGAGCTCCCCGGGGACATACGAACACCGGGGAGCTGTTTTTT. Protein product: CSARAPRGHTNTGELFF. The rearrangement joins TRBV20-1 to TRBJ2-2, with D maybe TRBD1 (6 bases). Looked up from germline, CDR1 is DFQATT and CDR2 is SNEGSKA (reference sequence). This CDR3 is 17 amino acids long. Trimming took off 1 base at V and 0 bases at J, with 15 bases between the two ends.

In this sample, this clonotype turned up many times. The rearrangement uses TRBV20-1 and TRBJ2-3; 14 nucleotides match TRBD2. This CDR3 has 17 amino acids. Germline-derived CDR1 and CDR2 are DFQATT and SNEGSKA (reference sequence). V shed 0 bases, J shed 5 bases, and the junction held 7 bases outside the gene matches. This chain's CDR3 is CSARDPGTSGGRDTQYF. In DNA, the CDR3 is TGCAGTGCTAGAGATCCCGGGACTAGCGGGGGAAGAGATACGCAGTATTTT.

The sample holds a few counts of this clonotype. CDR3 in DNA: TGTGCCAGCAGCTTCTCTAGTTCCTACGAGCAGTACGTC. Amino acids: CASSFSSSYEQYV. V gene TRBV7-2 combines with J gene TRBJ2-7; D remains unclear. The CDR3 consists of 13 residues. V was cut by 3 bases and J by 1 base, with 7 bases left in between. Germline lookup yields CDR1 SGHTA and CDR2 FQGNSA.

The chain links TRBV7-2 to TRBJ2-4; 10 bases are a match to TRBD1. Germline V gene data show CDR1 as SGHTA and CDR2 as FQGNSA. The CDR3 is 19 amino acids. V was pared by 6 bases and J by 2 bases, with 16 bases of the junction left unmatched. The CDR3: CASSRRGTGDLPTKNIQYF. CDR3 nucleotide sequence: TGTGCCAGCAGTCGGCGGGGGACAGGGGATTTGCCGACCAAAAACATTCAGTACTTC.

The CDR3 spells CASSQEWRPRQPQHF. DNA for the CDR3: TGCGCCAGCAGCCAAGAGTGGCGGCCCCGTCAGCCCCAGCATTTT. V gene TRBV4-1 combines with J gene TRBJ1-5; D is uncertain. Germline V gene data show CDR1 as MGHRA and CDR2 as YSYEKL. The CDR3 consists of 15 residues. Trimming stripped 0 bases from V and 6 bases from J, with 12 bases between.

On this clonotype: An end of the junction does not agree with germline; a read error may underlie this. V usage is TRBV10-3 and J usage is TRBJ1-3; D uncertain. CDR1 and CDR2 from the germline V gene are ENHRY and SYGVKD. The length of the CDR3 is 13 residues. The CDR3 protein is CAIIEGLGNTIYF. In nucleotides, the CDR3 is TGTGCCATCATTGAGGGATTAGGAAACACCATATATTTT.

The rearrangement uses TRBV12-3 or TRBV12-4 and TRBJ1-5; a weak D match, TRBD1 (5 bases). V was clipped by 6 bases and J by 2 bases, with 11 bases between them. The CDR3 totals 14 residues. The CDR3 coding sequence is TGTGCCAGCAGCCGAGCCAGGGGCAATCAGCCCCAGCATTTT. This gives the protein CASSRARGNQPQHF.

This clonotype was found a few times. The DNA of the CDR3 is TGTGCCAGCGGAACAGGGAACACTGAAGCTTTCTTT. Translated, it gives CASGTGNTEAFF. The chain has TRBV9 and TRBJ1-1; weak D call: TRBD1 (5 bases). CDR1 is SGDLS, CDR2 YYNGEE, per germline. The length of the CDR3 is 12 residues. V was shortened by 7 bases and J by 1 base, with 8 bases between the two germline ends.

This clonotype was found a few times. This sequence joins TRBV4-3 and TRBJ1-6, with TRBD1 as a possible D gene (6 bases). Trimming cost V 4 bases and J 6 bases, with 16 bases left between them. The CDR3 loop spans 16 amino acids. From germline, CDR1 is LGHNA and CDR2 YSLEER. The CDR3 loop reads CASSRYRDIANSPLHF. Here the CDR3 DNA reads TGCGCCAGCAGCCGTTACCGGGACATAGCTAATTCACCCCTCCACTTT.

This chain connects TRBV27 to TRBJ2-4; D ambiguous. The CDR3 contains 16 residues. Germline CDR1 is MNHEY and CDR2 is SMNVEV (reference sequence). The V gene lost 1 base and the J gene lost 0 bases, with 10 bases spanning the gap. The CDR3 here is CASSLFANLAKNIQYF. CDR3 DNA sequence: TGTGCCAGCAGTTTATTCGCAAACCTAGCCAAAAACATTCAGTACTTC.